This TCR beta chain is drawn from a study of blood T cell repertoires in COVID-19. Study background: COVID-19 samples from acute and convalescent phases originated in the United States, Italy and Spain. T cells, B-cell-depleted T cells, or PBMCs provided the cDNA or gDNA that served as material.

Study processing details: From reference gene primer amplification, estimates of nucleated cell counts were derived. Measured with immunoSEQ multiplex PCR; TCRdb has only the in-frame clones, and not every one. V, J and clone size reflect that table, while D and trimming were determined from the DNA. The table includes around 99,000 clones, 70% to 90% detected once. There are 13 residues in the CDR3. Trimming stripped 3 bases from V and 5 bases from J, with 10 bases between. Per the germline V gene, CDR1 is MGHRA and CDR2 is YSYEKL. This TCR was sampled from a woman aged 60-75 years with acute or convalescent COVID-19. The sample comprised peripheral blood. The gene calls are TRBV4-1 and TRBJ1-1; the D gene is possibly TRBD1 (6 bases). The CDR3 loop is CASSHSQGTEAFF. The CDR3 DNA reads TGCGCCAGCAGCCACTCGCAGGGGACTGAAGCTTTCTTT.